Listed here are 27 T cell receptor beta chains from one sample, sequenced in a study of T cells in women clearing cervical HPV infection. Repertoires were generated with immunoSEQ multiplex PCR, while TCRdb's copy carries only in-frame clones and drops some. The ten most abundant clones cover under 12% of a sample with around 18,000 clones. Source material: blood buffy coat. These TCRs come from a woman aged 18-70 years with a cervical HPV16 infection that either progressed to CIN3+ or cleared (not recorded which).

The covered CDR3 bases are TGTGCCAGCAGGAAGACACGGCAAGGC. It encodes CASRKTRQG. In full, the CDR3 reads CASRKTRQGYTF. This sequence joins TRBV12-3 or TRBV12-4 and TRBJ1-2; D is uncertain. With the read ending 3 residues before the CDR3 end, the germline J gene is used to fill in that end. This CDR3 region has 12 residues.

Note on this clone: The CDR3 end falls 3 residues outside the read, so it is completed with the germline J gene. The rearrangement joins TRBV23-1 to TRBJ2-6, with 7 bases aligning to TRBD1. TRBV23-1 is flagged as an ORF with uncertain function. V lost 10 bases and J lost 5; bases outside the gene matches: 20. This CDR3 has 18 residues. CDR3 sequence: CATNAYRDRGDRANVLTF. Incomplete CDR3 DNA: TGCGCCACCAACGCGTACCGGGACAGAGGAGATCGGGCCAACGTC.

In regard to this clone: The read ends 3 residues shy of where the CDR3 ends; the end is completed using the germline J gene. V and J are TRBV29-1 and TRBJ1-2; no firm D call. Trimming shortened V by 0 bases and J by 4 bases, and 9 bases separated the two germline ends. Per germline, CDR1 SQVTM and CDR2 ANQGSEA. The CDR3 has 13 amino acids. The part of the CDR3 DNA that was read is TGCAGCGTTGAAGAGACGGACTCCTATGGC. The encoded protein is CSVEETDSYG. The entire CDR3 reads CSVEETDSYGYTF.

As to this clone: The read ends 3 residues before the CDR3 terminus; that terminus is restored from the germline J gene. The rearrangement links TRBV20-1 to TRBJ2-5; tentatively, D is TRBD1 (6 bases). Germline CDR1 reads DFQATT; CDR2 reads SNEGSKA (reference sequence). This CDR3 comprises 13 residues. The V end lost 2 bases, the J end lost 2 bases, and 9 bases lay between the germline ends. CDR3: CSARPRGQETQYF. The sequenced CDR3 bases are TGCAGTGCTAGACCCAGGGGACAAGAGACC.

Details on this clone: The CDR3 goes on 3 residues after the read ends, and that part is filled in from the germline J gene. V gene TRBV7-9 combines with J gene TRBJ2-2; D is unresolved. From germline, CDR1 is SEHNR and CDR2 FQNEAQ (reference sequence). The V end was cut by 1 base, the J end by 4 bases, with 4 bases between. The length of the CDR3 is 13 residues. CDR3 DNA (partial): TGTGCCAGCAGCTTAGAGCGCACCGGGGAG. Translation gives CASSLERTGE. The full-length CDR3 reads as CASSLERTGELFF.

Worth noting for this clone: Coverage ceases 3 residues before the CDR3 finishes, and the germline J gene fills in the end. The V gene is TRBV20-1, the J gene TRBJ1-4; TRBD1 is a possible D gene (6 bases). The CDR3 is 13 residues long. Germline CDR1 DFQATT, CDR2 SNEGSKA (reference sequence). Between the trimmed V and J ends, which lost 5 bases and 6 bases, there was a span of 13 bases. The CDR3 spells CSARRGGDEKLFF. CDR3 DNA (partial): TGCAGTGCTCGCAGGGGTGGGGATGAAAAA.

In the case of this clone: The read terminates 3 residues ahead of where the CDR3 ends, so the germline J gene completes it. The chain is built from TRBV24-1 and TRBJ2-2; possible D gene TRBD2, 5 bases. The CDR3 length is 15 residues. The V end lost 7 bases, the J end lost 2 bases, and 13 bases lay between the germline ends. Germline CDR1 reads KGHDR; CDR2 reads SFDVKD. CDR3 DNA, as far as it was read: TGTGCCACCAGGGGCTCGAGCGGCAACACCGGGGAG. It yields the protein CATRGSSGNTGE. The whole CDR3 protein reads CATRGSSGNTGELFF.

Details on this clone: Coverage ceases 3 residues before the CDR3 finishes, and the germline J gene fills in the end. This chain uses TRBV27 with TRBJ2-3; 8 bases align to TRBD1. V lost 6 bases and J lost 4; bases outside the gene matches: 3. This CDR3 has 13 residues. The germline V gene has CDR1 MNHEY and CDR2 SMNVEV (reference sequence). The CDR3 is CASRDRGPDTQYF. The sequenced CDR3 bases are TGTGCCAGCAGAGACAGGGGCCCAGATACG.

Incomplete CDR3 DNA: TGTGCCAGTAGCATACCAGGGGAATACCAGGAGACG. As protein: CASSIPGEYQET. In full, the CDR3 is CASSIPGEYQETQYF. The chain uses TRBV19 and TRBJ2-3; weak D call: TRBD1 (6 bases). The CDR3 end falls 3 residues outside the read, so it is completed with the germline J gene. Germline CDR1 and CDR2: LNHDA and SQIVND (reference sequence). The CDR3 extends over 15 amino acids.

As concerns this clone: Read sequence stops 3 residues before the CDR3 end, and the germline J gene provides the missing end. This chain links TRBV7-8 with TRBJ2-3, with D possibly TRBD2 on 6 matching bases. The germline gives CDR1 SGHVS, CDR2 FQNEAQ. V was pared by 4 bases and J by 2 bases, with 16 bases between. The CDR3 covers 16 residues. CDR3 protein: CASSSLSGPSTDTQYF. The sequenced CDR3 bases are TGTGCCAGCAGCTCCCTAAGCGGGCCCTCCACAGATACG.

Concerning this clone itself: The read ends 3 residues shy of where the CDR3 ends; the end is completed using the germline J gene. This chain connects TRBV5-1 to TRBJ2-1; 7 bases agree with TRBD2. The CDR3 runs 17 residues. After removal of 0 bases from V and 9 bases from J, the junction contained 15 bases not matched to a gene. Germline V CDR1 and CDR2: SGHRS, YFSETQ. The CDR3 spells CASSLAWSGKRRIEQFF. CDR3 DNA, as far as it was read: TGCGCCAGCAGCTTGGCCTGGAGCGGGAAGAGACGTATTGAG.

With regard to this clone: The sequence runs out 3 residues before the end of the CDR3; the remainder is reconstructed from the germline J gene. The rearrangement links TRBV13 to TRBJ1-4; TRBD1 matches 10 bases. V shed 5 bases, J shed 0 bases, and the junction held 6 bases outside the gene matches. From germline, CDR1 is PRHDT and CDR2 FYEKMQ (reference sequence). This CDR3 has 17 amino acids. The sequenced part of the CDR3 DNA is TGTGCCAGCAGCCGCCGGGACAGGGGTACAACTAATGAAAAA. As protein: CASSRRDRGTTNEK. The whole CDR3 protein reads CASSRRDRGTTNEKLFF. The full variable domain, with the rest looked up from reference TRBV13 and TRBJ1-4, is AAGVIQSPRHLIKEKRETATLKCYPIPRHDTVYWYQQGPGQDPQFLISFYEKMQSDKGSIPDRFSAQQFSDYHSELNMSSLELGDSALYFCASSRRDRGTTNEKLFFGSGTQLSVL.

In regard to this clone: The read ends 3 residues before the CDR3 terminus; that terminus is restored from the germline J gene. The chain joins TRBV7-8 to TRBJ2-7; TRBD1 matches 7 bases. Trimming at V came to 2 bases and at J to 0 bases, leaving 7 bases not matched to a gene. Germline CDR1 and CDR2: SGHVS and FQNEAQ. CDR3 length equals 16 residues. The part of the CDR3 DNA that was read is TGTGCCAGCAGCTTAATGCTGACAGGGTACTCCTACGAG. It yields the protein CASSLMLTGYSYE. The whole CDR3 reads CASSLMLTGYSYEQYF.

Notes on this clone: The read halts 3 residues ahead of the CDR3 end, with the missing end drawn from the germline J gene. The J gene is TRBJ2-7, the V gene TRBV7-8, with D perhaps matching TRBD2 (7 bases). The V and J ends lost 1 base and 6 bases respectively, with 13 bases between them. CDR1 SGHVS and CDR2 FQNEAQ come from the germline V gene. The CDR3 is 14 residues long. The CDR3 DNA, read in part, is TGTGCCAGCAGCTTAGGAGGGGGGGGAGGCGAG. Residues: CASSLGGGGGE. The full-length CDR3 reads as CASSLGGGGGEQYF.

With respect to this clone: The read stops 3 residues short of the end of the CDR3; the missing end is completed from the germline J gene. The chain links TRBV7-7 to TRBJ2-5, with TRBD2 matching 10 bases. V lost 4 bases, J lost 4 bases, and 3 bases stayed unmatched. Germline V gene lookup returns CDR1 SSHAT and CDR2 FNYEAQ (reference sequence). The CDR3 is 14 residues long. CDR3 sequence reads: CASSSSGGGETQYF. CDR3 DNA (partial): TGTGCCAGCAGCTCTAGCGGGGGAGGAGAGACC.

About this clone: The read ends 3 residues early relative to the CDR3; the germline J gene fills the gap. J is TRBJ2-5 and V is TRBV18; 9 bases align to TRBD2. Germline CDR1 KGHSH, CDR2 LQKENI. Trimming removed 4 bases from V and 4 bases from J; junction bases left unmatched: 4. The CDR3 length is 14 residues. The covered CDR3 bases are TGTGCCAGCTCACTCCGCGGGGGGGGAGAGACC. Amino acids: CASSLRGGGET. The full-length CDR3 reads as CASSLRGGGETQYF.

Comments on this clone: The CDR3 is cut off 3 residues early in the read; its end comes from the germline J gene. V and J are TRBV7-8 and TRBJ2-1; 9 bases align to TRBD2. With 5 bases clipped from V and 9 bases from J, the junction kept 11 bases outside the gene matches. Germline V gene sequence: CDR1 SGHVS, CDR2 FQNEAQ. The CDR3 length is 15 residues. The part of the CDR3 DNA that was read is TGTGCCAGCAGCCCAGGGGCGGGGGGGCTTGTTGAG. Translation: CASSPGAGGLVE. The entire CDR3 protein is CASSPGAGGLVEQFF.

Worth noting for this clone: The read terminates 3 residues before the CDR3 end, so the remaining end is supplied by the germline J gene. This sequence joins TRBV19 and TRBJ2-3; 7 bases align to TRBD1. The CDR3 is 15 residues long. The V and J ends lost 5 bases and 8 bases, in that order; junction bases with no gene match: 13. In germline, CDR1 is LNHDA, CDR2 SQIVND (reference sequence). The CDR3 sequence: CASSGTDAPVGTQYF. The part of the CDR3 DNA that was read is TGTGCCAGTAGTGGGACAGACGCTCCCGTTGGTACG.

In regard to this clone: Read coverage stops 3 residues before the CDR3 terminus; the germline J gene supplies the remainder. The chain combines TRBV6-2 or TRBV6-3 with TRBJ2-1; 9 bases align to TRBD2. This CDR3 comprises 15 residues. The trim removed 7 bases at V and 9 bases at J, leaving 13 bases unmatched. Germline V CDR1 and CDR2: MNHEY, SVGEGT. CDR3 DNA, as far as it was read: TGTGCCAGCAAGACGCTAGCGGGACAAAAAGCTGAG. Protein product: CASKTLAGQKAE. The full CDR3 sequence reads CASKTLAGQKAEQFF.

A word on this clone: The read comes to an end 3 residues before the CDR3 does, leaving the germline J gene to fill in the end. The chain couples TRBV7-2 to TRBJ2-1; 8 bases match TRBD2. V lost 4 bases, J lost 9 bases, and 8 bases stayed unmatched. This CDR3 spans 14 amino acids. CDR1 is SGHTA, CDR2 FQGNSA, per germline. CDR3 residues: CASSSTGTRTEQFF. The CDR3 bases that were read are TGTGCCAGCAGCTCGACCGGGACTAGAACTGAG.

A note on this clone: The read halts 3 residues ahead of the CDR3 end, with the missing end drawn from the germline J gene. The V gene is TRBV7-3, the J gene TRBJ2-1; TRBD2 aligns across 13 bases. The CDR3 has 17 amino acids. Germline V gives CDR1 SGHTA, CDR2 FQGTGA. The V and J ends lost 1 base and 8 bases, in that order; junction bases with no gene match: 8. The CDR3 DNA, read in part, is TGTGCCAGCAGCTTAATGGGAGGACTAGCGGGAGTGGATGAG. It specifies CASSLMGGLAGVDE. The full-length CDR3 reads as CASSLMGGLAGVDEQFF.

The CDR3 loop is CASSPLAGGIDTQYF. The part of the CDR3 DNA that was read is TGTGCCAGCAGCCCTCTAGCGGGAGGCATAGATACG. The rearrangement uses TRBV7-9 and TRBJ2-3, with 11 bases fitting TRBD2. The read halts 3 residues ahead of the CDR3 end, with the missing end drawn from the germline J gene. The CDR3 is 15 amino acids. Per germline, CDR1 SEHNR and CDR2 FQNEAQ (reference sequence). The trim removed 5 bases at V and 5 bases at J, leaving 6 bases unmatched. Together with reference TRBV7-9 and TRBJ2-3, the CDR3 gives the full variable domain: DTGVSQNPRHKITKRGQNVTFRCDPISEHNRLYWYRQTLGQGPEFLTYFQNEAQLEKSRLLSDRFSAERPKGSFSTLEIQRTEQGDSAMYLCASSPLAGGIDTQYFGPGTRLTVL.

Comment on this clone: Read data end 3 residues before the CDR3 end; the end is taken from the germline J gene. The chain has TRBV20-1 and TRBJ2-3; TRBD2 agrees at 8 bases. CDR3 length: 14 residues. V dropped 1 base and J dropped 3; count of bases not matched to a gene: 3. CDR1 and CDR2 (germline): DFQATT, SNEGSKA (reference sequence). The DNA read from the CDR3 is TGCAGTGCTAGAGGTAGCGGGAAAACAGATACG. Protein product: CSARGSGKTDT. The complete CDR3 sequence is CSARGSGKTDTQYF.

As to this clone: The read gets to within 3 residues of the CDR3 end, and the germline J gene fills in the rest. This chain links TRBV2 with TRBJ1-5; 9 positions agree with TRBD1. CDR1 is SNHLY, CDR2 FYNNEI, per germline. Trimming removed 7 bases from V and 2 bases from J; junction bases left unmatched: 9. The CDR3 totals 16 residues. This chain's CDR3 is CASNRGLGQGNQPQHF. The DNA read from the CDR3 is TGTGCCAGCAACAGGGGGCTTGGACAGGGCAATCAGCCC.

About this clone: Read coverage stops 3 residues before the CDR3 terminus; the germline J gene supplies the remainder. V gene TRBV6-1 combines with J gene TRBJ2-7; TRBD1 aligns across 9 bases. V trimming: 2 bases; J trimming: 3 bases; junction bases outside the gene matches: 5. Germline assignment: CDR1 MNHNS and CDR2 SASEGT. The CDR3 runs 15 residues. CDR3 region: CASSEMGQGLYEQYF. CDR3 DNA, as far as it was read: TGTGCCAGCAGTGAAATGGGACAGGGACTCTACGAG.

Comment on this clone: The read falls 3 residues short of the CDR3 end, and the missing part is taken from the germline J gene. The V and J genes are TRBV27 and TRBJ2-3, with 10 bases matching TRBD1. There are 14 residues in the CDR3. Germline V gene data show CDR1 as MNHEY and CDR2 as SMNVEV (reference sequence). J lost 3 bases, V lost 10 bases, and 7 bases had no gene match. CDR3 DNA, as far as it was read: TGTGCCATCAGGACAGGGGGACAAACAGATACG. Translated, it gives CAIRTGGQTDT. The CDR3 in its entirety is CAIRTGGQTDTQYF.

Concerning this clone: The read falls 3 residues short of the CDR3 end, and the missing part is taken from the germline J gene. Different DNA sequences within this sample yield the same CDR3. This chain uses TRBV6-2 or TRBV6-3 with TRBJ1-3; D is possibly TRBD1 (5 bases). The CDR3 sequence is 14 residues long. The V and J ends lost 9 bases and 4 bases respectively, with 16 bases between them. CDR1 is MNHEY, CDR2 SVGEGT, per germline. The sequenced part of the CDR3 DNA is TGTGCCAGTGTGGAGGGGTTCGCCGGAAACACC. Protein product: CASVEGFAGNT. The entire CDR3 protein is CASVEGFAGNTIYF.